This entry lists 2 T cell receptor beta chains sequenced from one sample in a study of shared clonotypes between healthy human individuals. Repertoires were generated with immunoSEQ multiplex PCR, while TCRdb's copy carries only in-frame clones and drops some. The table includes about 1 million clones, about 75% detected once. Sequencing used memory CD4+ T cells sorted from blood. Subset specified: CD45RA-negative fraction. The source is a man younger than 30 in good health.

The chain carries TRBV7-9 and TRBJ2-3; 7 bases align to TRBD2. This CDR3 comprises 12 residues. Looked up from germline, CDR1 is SEHNR and CDR2 is FQNEAQ (reference sequence). J lost 6 bases, V lost 4 bases, and 1 base had no gene match. The CDR3 region is CASSWRGDTQYF. CDR3 sequence (DNA): TGTGCCAGCAGCTGGCGGGGGGATACGCAGTATTTT.

The chain employs TRBV25-1 and TRBJ1-3; possible D gene TRBD1, 6 bases. CDR1 is MGHDK, CDR2 SYGVNS, per germline. The CDR3 is 16 amino acids. The germline V and J ends were trimmed by 5 bases and 1 base, with 15 bases remaining between them. CDR3: CASSQNGQPSGNTIYF. DNA for the CDR3: TGTGCCAGCAGTCAGAATGGACAGCCGTCTGGAAACACCATATATTTT.